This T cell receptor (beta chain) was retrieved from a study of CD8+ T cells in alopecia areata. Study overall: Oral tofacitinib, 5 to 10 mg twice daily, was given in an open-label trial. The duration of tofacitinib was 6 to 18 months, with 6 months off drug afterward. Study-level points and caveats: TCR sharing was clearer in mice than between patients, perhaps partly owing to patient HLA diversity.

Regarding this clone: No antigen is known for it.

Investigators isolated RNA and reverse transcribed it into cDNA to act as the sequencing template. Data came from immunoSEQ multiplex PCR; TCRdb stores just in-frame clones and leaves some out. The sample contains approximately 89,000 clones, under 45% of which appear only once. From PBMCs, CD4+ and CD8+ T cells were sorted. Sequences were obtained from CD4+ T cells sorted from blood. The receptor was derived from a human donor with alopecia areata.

The CDR3 sequence is CASSLYEGRGSPLHF. The CDR3 DNA reads TGCGCCAGCAGCTTGTACGAAGGTCGAGGGTCACCCCTCCACTTT. The rearrangement uses TRBV5-1 and TRBJ1-6; D remains unclear. The CDR3 covers 15 residues. Germline V gene data show CDR1 as SGHRS and CDR2 as YFSETQ. Trimming took 1 base from V and 10 from J, leaving 15 bases between them. Full variable domain (rest looked up from reference TRBV5-1 and TRBJ1-6): KAGVTQTPRYLIKTRGQQVTLSCSPISGHRSVSWYQQTPGQGLQFLFEYFSETQRNKGNFPGRFSGRQFSNSRSEMNVSTLELGDSALYLCASSLYEGRGSPLHFGNGTRLTVT.